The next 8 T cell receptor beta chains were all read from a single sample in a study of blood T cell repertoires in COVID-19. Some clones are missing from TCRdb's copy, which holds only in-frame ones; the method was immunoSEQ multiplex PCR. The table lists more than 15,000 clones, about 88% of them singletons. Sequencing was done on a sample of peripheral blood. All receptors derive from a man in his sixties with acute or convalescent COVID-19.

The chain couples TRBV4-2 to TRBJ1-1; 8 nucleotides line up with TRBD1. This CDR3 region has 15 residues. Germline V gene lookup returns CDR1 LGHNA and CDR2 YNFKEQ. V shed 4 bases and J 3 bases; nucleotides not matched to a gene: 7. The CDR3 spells CASSRQDREDTEAFF. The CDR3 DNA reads TGTGCCAGCAGCCGCCAGGACAGGGAGGACACTGAAGCTTTCTTT.

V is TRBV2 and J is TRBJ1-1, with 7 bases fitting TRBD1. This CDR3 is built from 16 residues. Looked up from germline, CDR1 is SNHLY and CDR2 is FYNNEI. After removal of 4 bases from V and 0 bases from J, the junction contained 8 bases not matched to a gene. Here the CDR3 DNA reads TGTGCCAGCAGTGGACGCCCGACAGGGTTGAACACTGAAGCTTTCTTT. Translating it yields CASSGRPTGLNTEAFF.

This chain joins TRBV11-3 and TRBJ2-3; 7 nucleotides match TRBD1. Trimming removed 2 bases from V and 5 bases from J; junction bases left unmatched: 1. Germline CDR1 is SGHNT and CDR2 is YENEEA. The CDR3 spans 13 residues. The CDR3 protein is CASSLRGRDTQYF. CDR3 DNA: TGTGCCAGCAGCTTAAGGGGGCGAGATACGCAGTATTTT.

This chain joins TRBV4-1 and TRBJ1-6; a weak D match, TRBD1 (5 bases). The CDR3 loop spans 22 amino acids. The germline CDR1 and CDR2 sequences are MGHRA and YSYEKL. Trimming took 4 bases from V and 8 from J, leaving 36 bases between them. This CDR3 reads CASSLGGGISPKGVKVYSPLHF. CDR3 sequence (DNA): TGCGCCAGCAGCCTCGGGGGAGGGATATCTCCCAAGGGTGTGAAAGTCTATTCACCCCTCCACTTT.

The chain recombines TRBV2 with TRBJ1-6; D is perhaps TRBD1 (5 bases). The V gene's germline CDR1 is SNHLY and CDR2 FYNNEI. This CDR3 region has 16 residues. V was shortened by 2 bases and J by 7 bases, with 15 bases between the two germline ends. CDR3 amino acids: CASSERGVTANSPLHF. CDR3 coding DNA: TGTGCCAGCAGTGAAAGGGGTGTCACGGCCAATTCACCCCTCCACTTT.

CDR3: CASSYSDRGPSSSYEQYF. DNA for the CDR3: TGTGCCAGCAGTTACTCGGACAGGGGGCCTTCTTCCTCCTACGAGCAGTACTTC. This chain connects TRBV6-2 or TRBV6-3 to TRBJ2-7; 11 positions match TRBD1. CDR1 and CDR2 from the germline V gene are MNHEY and SVGEGT. CDR3 length: 18 amino acids. The trim removed 0 bases at V and 0 bases at J, leaving 7 bases unmatched.

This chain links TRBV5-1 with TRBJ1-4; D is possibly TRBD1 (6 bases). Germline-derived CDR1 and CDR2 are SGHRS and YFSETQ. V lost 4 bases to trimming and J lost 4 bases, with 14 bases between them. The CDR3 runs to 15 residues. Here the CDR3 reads CASSMGRGDNEKLFF. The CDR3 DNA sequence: TGCGCCAGCAGCATGGGCAGGGGCGATAATGAAAAACTGTTTTTT.

This CDR3 is CASSLRVAGFTSSYNEQFF. The DNA for the CDR3 is TGTGCCAGCAGCTTACGGGTAGCGGGGTTTACGAGCTCCTACAATGAGCAGTTCTTC. V usage is TRBV7-3 and J usage is TRBJ2-1, with 8 bases aligning to TRBD2. Germline V gene lookup returns CDR1 SGHTA and CDR2 FQGTGA. Losses at the gene ends were 2 bases for V and 0 bases for J; bases not matched to a gene: 12. The CDR3 has 19 amino acids.